What follows is one T cell receptor (beta chain) and its context. Its binding antigen is unknown. The source of the sample is a study of T cells expressing NK-cell markers (dated by TCRdb to 2018 to 2020). Broadly, across the study: In sorted CD3+CD56+NKG2C+, CD3+CD56+NKG2C- and CD3+CD56-NKG2C+ T-cell subsets from about eight donors, TCR beta-chain repertoires were profiled. Most of the eight sequenced donors were HCMV-seropositive and one was HCMV-seronegative. The eight sequenced donors were randomly selected healthy volunteers, three men and five women. Libraries were sequenced as 2 x 150 bp reads on Illumina HiSeq 2000/2500, MiSeq or NextSeq.

General conclusions and limits of the study: In several donors, the dominant CD3+CD56+NKG2C+ clonotypes were among the top 10 CD8+ clonotypes and accounted for roughly 1.0-8% of CD8+ T cells. Whether the expanded NKG2C-expressing T cell clones were specific for HCMV antigens was left unclear. Those dominant clonotypes were again the most abundant among CD3+CD56-NKG2C+ cells in several donors, at roughly 25-65%.

The CDR3 runs 13 amino acids, cysteine and phenylalanine included. No DNA is listed. Per the germline V gene, MNHEY is the CDR1 and SVGEGT is the CDR2. HCMV serostatus was determined by detecting HCMV-specific IgG in serum with a commercial ELISA kit. Ficoll density gradient centrifugation was used to isolate peripheral blood mononuclear cells from blood. Reads for this sample came from an Illumina HiSeq 2000. TCR beta cDNA libraries were prepared using 5'RACE template switching, which introduced a universal primer site and unique molecular identifiers. cDNA synthesis was primed from the TCR beta constant segment and was followed by two successive PCR amplification steps. Turning to the authors' computational methods: MIGEC handled demultiplexing of the reads and grouping by UMI, while MiTCR was used to assemble and quantify clonotypes. Only TCR cDNA sequences supported by at least two reads were kept to exclude erroneous sequences. Downstream repertoire analysis used the tcR package, and clonotypes were matched across fractions by CDR3 nucleotide sequence plus V segment. Antigen specificity was annotated against VDJdb with VDJmatch, allowing one amino acid substitution in CDR3. TCRdb reprocessed the reads and lists each CDR3 protein sequence as a single entry, with no DNA. TCRdb's processing, not the study's, gives the V and J calls here. This sample's table has entries for roughly 420,000 distinct CDR3 sequences. Roughly 8% of the sample is in the top ten clones.

Sequenced sample: blood T cells: a sorted CD56 or NKG2C T cell subset, CD4+ or CD8+ T cells, or bulk PBMC T cells (not recorded which). The receptor was derived from a woman aged 18 to 75 in good health. The chain is assembled from TRBV6-2 or TRBV6-3 and TRBJ2-1; TCRdb's D gene call, TRBD1, goes unchecked for lack of DNA. The CDR3 is CASSYSKQGEQFF.